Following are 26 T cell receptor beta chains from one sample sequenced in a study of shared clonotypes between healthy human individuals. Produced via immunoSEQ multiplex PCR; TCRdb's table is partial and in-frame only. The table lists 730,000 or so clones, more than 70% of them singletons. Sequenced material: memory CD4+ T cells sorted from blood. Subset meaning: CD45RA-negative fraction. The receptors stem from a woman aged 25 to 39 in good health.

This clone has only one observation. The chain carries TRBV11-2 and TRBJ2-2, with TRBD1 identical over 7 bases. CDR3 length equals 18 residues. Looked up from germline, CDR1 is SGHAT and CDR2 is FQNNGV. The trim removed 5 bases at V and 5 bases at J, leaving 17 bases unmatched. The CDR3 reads CASSTLAKNRGRTGELFF. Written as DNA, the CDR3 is TGTGCCAGCAGCACATTAGCCAAAAACAGGGGCCGGACCGGGGAGCTGTTTTTT.

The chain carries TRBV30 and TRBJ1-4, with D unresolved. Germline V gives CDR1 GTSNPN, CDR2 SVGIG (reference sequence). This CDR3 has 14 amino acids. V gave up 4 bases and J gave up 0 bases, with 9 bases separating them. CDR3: CAWTKPTTNEKLFF. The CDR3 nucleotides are TGTGCCTGGACGAAGCCCACAACTAATGAAAAACTGTTTTTT.

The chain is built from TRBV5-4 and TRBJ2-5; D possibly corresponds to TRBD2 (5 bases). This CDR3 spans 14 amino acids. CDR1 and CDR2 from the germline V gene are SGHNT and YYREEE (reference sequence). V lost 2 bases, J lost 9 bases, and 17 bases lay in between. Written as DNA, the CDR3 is TGTGCCAGCAGCTTCGGTTTCCCCCCCGGGGCCCAGTACTTC. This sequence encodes CASSFGFPPGAQYF.

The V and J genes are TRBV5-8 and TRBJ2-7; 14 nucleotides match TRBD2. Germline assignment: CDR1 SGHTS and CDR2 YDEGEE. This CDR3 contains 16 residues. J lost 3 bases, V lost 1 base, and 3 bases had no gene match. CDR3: CASSLSGTSGSYEQYF. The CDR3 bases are TGTGCCAGCAGCTTGTCCGGGACTAGCGGGAGCTACGAGCAGTACTTC.

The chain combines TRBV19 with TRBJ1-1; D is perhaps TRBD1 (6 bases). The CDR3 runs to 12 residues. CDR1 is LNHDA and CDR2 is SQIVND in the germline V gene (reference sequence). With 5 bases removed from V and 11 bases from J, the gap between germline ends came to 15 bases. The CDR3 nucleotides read TGTGCCAGTAGTGGTTGGGGACAATCCGCTTTCTTT. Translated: CASSGWGQSAFF.

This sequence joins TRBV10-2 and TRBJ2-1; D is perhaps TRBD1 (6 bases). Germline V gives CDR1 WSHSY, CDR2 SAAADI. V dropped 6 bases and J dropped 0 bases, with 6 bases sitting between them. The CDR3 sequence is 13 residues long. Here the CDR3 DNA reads TGCGCCAGCAGGGACAGCTCCTACAATGAGCAGTTCTTC. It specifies CASRDSSYNEQFF.

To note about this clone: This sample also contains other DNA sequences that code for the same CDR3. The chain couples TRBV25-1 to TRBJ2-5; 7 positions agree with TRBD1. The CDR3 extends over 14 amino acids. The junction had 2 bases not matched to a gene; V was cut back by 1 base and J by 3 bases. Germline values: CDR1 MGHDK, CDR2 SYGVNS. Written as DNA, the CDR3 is TGTGCCAGCAGTGAATCTACAGGGGAAGAGACCCAGTACTTC. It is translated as CASSESTGEETQYF.

In DNA, the CDR3 is TGTGCCAGCAGTTTATCTTTGTACCAAGAGACCCAGTACTTC. Translating it yields CASSLSLYQETQYF. The rearrangement joins TRBV28 to TRBJ2-5; D remains ambiguous. The CDR3 is 14 residues long. Germline loops: CDR1 MDHEN, CDR2 SYDVKM. Deletions cut 1 base from V and 0 bases from J, with 6 bases between.

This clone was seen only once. In DNA form, the CDR3 reads TGTGCCAGCAGTAGTACCAGCGGGAGGTGGAATGAGCAGTTCTTC. Protein product: CASSSTSGRWNEQFF. The rearrangement joins TRBV28 to TRBJ2-1, with 9 bases matching TRBD2. Unmatched junction bases numbered 9, after V lost 5 bases and J lost 7 bases. Looked up from germline, CDR1 is MDHEN and CDR2 is SYDVKM. This CDR3 has 15 residues.

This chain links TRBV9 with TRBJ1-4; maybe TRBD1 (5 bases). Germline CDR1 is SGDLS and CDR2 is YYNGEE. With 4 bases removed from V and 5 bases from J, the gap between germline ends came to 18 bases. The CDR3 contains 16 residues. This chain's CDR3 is CASSPHGGAGNEKLFF. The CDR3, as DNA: TGTGCCAGCAGCCCTCACGGAGGGGCCGGGAATGAAAAACTGTTTTTT.

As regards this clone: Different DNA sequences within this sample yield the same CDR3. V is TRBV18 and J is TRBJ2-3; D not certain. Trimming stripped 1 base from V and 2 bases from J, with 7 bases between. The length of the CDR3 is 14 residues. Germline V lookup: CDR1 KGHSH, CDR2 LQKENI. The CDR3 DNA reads TGTGCCAGCTCACCACGGGGAAACACAGATACGCAGTATTTT. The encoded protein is CASSPRGNTDTQYF.

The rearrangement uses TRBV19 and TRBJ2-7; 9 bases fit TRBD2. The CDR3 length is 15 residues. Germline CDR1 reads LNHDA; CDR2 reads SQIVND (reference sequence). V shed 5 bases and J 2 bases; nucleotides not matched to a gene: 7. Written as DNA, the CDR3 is TGTGCCAGTAGTCTGATCGCGGGAGGGCCCTACGAGCAGTACTTC. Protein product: CASSLIAGGPYEQYF.

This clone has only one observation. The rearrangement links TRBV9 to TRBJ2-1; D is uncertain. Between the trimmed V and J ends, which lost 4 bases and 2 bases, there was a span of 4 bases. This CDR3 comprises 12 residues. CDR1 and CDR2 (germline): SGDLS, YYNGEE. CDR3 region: CASSRPYNEQFF. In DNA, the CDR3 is TGTGCCAGCAGCCGCCCCTACAATGAGCAGTTCTTC.

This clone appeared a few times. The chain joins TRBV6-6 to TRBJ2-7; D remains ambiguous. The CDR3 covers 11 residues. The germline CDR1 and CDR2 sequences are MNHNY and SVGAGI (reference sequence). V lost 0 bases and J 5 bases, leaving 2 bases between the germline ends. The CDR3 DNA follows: TGTGCCAGCAGTTACTCGAACGAGCAGTACTTC. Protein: CASSYSNEQYF.

The chain's CDR3 is CSVEGTSGRHDTQYF. The CDR3 nucleotides read TGCAGCGTTGAAGGGACTAGCGGGAGGCACGATACGCAGTATTTT. The V and J genes are TRBV29-1 and TRBJ2-3; 14 positions match TRBD2. The CDR3 contains 15 residues. V was clipped by 1 base and J by 6 bases; unmatched bases: 3. Germline lookup yields CDR1 SQVTM and CDR2 ANQGSEA.

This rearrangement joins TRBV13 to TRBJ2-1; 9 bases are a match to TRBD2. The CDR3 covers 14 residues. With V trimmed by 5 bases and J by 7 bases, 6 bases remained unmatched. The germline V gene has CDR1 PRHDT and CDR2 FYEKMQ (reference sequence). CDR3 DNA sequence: TGTGCCAGCAGCCTTAGACTAGCGGAAAATGAGCAGTTCTTC. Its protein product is CASSLRLAENEQFF.

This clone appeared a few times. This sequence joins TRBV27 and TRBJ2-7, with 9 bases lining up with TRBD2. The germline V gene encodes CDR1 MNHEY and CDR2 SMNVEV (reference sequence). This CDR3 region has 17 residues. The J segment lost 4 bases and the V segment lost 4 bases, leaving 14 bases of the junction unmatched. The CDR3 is CASSSLLRASGTYEQYF. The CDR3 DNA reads TGTGCCAGCAGTTCCCTCCTGCGGGCTAGCGGGACGTACGAGCAGTACTTC.

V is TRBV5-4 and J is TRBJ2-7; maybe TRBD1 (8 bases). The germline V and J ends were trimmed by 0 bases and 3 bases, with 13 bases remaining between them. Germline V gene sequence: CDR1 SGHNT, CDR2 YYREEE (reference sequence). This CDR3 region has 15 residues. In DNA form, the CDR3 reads TGTGCCAGCAGCTTGGGACAGGGGAGGGTCTACGAGCAGTACTTC. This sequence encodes CASSLGQGRVYEQYF.

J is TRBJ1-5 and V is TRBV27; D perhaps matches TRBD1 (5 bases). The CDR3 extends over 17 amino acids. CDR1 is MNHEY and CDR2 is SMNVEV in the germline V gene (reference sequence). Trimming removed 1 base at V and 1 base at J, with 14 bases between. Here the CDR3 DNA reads TGTGCCAGCAGTTTATATCCCCCCCGGGGGAGCAATCAGCCCCAGCATTTT. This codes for CASSLYPPRGSNQPQHF.

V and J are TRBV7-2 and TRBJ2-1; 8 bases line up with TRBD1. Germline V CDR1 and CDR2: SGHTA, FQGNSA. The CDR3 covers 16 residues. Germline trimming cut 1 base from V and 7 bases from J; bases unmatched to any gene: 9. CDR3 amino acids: CASSLVGSGGRNEQFF. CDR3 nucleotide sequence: TGTGCCAGCAGCTTAGTTGGCTCAGGGGGCCGGAATGAGCAGTTCTTC.

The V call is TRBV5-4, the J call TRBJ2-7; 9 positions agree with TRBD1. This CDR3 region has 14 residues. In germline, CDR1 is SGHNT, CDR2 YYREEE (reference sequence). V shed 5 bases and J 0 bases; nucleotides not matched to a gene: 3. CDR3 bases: TGTGCCAGCAGACGACAGGGGGACTCCTACGAGCAGTACTTC. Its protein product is CASRRQGDSYEQYF.

CDR3 loop: CASSDSPTKYEQYF. The CDR3, as DNA: TGTGCCAGCAGTGACAGCCCGACGAAATACGAGCAGTACTTC. The chain couples TRBV6-1 to TRBJ2-7; no definite D call. Germline CDR1 MNHNS, CDR2 SASEGT. The CDR3 covers 14 residues. The V end was cut by 3 bases, the J end by 4 bases, with 13 bases between.

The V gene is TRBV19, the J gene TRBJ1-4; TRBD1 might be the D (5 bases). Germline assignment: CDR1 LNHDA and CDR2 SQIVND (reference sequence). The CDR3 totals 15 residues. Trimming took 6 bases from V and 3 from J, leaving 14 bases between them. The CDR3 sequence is CASRDQGWANEKLFF. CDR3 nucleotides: TGTGCCAGTAGGGATCAGGGTTGGGCTAATGAAAAACTGTTTTTT.

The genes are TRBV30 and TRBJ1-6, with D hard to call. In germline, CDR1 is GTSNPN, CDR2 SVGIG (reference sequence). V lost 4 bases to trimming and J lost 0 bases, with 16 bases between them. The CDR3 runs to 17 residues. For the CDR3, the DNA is TGTGCCTGGACCCAATTTAGTATGAGCTCCTATAATTCACCCCTCCACTTT. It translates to CAWTQFSMSSYNSPLHF.

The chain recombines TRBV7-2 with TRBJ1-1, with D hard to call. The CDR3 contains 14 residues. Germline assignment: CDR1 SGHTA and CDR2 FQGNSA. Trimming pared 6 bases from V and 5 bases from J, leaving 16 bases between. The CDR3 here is CASSFSGWGTEAFF. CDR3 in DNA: TGTGCCAGCAGTTTCAGTGGGTGGGGTACTGAAGCTTTCTTT.

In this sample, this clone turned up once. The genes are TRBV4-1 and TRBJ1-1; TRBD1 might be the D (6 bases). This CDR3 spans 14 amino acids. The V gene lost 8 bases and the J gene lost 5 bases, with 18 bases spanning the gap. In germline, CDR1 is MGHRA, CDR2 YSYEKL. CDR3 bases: TGCGCCAGCTGGGCAGGGGCGAAGAGTACTGAAGCTTTCTTT. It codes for CASWAGAKSTEAFF.